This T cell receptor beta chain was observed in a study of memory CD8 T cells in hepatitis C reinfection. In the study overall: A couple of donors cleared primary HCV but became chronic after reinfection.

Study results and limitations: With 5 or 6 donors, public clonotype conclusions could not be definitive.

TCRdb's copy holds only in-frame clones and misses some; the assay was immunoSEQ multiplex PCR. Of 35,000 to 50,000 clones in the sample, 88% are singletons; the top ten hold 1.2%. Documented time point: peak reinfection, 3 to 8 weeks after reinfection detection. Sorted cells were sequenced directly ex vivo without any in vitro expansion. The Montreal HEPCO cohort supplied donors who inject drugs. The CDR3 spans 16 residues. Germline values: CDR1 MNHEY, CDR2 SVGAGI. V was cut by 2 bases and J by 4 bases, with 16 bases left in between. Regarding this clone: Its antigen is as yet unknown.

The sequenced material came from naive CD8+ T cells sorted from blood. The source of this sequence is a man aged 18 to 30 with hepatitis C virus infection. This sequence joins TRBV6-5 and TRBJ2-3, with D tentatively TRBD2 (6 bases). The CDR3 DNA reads TGTGCCAGCAGTTACCACCCCTTTAGGGAGGCAGATACGCAGTATTTT. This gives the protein CASSYHPFREADTQYF.